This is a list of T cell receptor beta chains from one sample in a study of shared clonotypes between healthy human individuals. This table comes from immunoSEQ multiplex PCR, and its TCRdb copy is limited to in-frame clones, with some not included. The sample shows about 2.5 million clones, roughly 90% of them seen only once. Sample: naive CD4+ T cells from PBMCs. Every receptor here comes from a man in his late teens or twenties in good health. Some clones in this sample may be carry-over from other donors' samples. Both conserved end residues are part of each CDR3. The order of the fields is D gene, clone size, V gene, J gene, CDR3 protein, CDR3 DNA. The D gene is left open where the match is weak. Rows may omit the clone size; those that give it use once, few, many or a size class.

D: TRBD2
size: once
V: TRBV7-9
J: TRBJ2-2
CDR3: CASSLVPSGSIEGTGELFF
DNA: TGTGCCAGCAGCTTAGTTCCTAGCGGGAGTATCGAGGGCACCGGGGAGCTGTTTTTT

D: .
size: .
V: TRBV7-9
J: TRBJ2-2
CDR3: CASSLGGVRAGELFF
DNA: TGTGCCAGCAGCTTAGGCGGGGTCCGGGCCGGGGAGCTGTTTTTT

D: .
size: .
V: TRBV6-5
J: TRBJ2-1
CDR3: CASGERAHSYNEQFF
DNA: TGTGCCAGCGGAGAGCGGGCCCACTCCTACAATGAGCAGTTCTTC

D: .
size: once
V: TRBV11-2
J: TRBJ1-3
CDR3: CASRQNRDVEGGNTIYF
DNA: TGTGCCAGCAGACAAAACCGGGACGTGGAGGGGGGAAACACCATATATTTT

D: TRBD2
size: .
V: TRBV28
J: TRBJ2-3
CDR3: CASSGTSGSPDTQYF
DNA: TGTGCCAGCAGCGGGACTAGCGGGAGCCCAGATACGCAGTATTTT

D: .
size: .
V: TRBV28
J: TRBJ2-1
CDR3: CASMGPGVGSYNEQFF
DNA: TGTGCCAGCATGGGTCCTGGGGTAGGGTCCTACAATGAGCAGTTCTTC

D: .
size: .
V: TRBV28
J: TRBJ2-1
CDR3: CASRSGDAYNEQFF
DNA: TGTGCCAGCAGGTCGGGAGACGCCTACAATGAGCAGTTCTTC

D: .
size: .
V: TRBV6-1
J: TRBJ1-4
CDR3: CASSAQLTNEKLFF
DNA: TGTGCCAGCAGTGCGCAACTAACTAATGAAAAACTGTTTTTT

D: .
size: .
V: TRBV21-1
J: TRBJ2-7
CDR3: CASSNRPPGQGESYEQYF
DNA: TGTGCCAGCAGCAATAGACCTCCGGGACAGGGTGAATCCTACGAGCAGTACTTC

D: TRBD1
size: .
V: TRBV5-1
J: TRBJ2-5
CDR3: CASSLTGGGETQYF
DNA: TGCGCCAGCAGCTTGACAGGGGGCGGAGAGACCCAGTACTTC

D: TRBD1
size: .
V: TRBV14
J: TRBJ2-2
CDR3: CASSQDRGRGRTGELFF
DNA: TGTGCCAGCAGCCAAGATCGGGGCAGGGGGCGAACCGGGGAGCTGTTTTTT

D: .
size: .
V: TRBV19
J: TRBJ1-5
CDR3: CASSSDGFNQPQHF
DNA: TGTGCCAGTAGTTCGGACGGGTTCAATCAGCCCCAGCATTTT

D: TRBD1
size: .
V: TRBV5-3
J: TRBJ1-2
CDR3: CARSLCNRGPVKGGYTF
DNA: TGTGCCAGAAGCTTGTGCAACAGGGGCCCAGTAAAGGGTGGCTACACCTTC

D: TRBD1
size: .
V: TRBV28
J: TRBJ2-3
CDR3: CASSPRQGSATDTQYF
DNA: TGTGCCAGCAGCCCCAGACAGGGCTCAGCCACAGATACGCAGTATTTT

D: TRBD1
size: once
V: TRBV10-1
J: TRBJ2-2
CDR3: CASSGTPGQGNTGELFF
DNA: TGCGCCAGCAGTGGGACCCCGGGACAGGGGAACACCGGGGAGCTGTTTTTT

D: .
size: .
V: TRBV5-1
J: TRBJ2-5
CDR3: CASSFQGGSIRETQYF
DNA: TGCGCCAGCAGCTTCCAAGGGGGGAGTATCAGGGAGACCCAGTACTTC

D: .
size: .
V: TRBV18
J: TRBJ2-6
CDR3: CASSPNPRQSLSGANVLTF
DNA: TGTGCCAGCTCACCCAACCCTCGACAGAGTTTATCTGGGGCCAACGTCCTGACTTTC

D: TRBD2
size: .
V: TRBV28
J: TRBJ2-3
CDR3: CASSLFGASGLTSTDTQYF
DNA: TGTGCCAGCAGTTTATTCGGCGCTAGCGGCCTCACTAGCACAGATACGCAGTATTTT

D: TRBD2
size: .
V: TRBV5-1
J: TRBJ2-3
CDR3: CASSLRSGSINQDTQYF
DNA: TGCGCCAGCAGCTTGAGAAGCGGGAGCATTAATCAGGATACGCAGTATTTT

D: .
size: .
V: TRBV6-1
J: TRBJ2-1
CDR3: CASSGPGDLRTSSYNEQFF
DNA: TGTGCCAGCAGTGGTCCCGGAGACTTGCGGACGAGCTCCTACAATGAGCAGTTCTTC

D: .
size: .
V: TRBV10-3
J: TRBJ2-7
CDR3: CAISESREQYF
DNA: TGTGCCATCAGTGAGTCGAGAGAGCAGTACTTC

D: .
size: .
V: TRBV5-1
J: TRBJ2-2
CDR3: CASSLTGGGGELFF
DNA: TGCGCCAGCAGCTTGACGGGGGGCGGCGGGGAGCTGTTTTTT

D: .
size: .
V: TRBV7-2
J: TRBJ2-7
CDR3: CASSLVALRVYEQYF
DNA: TGTGCCAGCAGCTTAGTGGCCTTGAGGGTCTACGAGCAGTACTTC

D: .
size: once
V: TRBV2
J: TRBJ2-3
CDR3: CASNWASGTDTQYF
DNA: TGTGCCAGCAATTGGGCTAGCGGCACAGATACGCAGTATTTT

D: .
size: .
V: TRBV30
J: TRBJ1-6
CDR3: CAWSVPPLHF
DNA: TGTGCCTGGAGTGTCCCTCCCCTCCACTTT

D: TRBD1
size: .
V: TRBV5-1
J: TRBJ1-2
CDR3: CASSSGQGNYGYTF
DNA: TGCGCCAGCAGCTCTGGACAGGGAAACTATGGCTACACCTTC

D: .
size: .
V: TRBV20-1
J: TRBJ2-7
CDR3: CSARQGYEQYF
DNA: TGCAGTGCTAGACAGGGTTATGAGCAGTACTTC

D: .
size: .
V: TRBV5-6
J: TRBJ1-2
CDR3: CASTYRDYGYTF
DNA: TGTGCCAGCACCTACCGGGACTATGGCTACACCTTC

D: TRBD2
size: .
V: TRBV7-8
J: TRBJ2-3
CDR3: CASSYLAGATDTQYF
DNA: TGTGCCAGCAGCTACCTAGCGGGAGCCACAGATACGCAGTATTTT

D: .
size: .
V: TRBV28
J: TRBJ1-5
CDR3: CASSLSMGYSNQPQHF
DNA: TGTGCCAGCAGTTTATCAATGGGGTATAGCAATCAGCCCCAGCATTTT

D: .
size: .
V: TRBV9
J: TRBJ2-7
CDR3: CASSGLPGAEQYF
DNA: TGTGCCAGCAGCGGGCTCCCGGGGGCTGAGCAGTACTTC

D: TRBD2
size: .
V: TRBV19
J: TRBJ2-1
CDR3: CASSRDSPGLAGAYNEQFF
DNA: TGTGCCAGTAGTAGAGACAGCCCGGGACTAGCGGGAGCCTACAATGAGCAGTTCTTC

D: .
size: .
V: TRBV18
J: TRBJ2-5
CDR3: CASSPRIRQETQYF
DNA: TGTGCCAGCTCACCACGTATACGCCAAGAGACCCAGTACTTC

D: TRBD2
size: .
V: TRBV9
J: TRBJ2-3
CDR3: CASSVGGTSRGTDTQYF
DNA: TGTGCCAGCAGCGTAGGGGGGACTAGCCGAGGCACAGATACGCAGTATTTT

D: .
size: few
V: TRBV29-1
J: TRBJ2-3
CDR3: CSVDRFSSQLDTQYF
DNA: TGCAGCGTTGATCGTTTTAGCTCCCAATTAGATACGCAGTATTTT

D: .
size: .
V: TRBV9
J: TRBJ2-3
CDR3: CASSGAWVPGLDTQYF
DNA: TGTGCCAGCAGCGGAGCATGGGTCCCGGGGCTAGATACGCAGTATTTT

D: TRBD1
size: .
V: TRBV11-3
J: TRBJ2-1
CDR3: CASSGGTGMDNEQFF
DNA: TGTGCCAGCAGCGGGGGGACAGGGATGGACAATGAGCAGTTCTTC

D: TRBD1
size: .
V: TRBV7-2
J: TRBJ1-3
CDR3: CASSLRDSSSGNTIYF
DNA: TGTGCCAGCAGCTTAAGGGACAGTTCCTCTGGAAACACCATATATTTT

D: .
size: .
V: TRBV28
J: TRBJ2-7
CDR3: CASSPNREQYF
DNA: TGTGCCAGCAGTCCGAACAGGGAGCAGTACTTC

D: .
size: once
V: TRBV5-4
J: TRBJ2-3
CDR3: CASPGSGGGDTQYF
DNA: TGTGCCAGCCCCGGAAGCGGAGGGGGAGATACGCAGTATTTT

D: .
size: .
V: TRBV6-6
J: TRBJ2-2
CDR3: CASSPLAGELFF
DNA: TGTGCCAGCAGTCCCCTGGCCGGGGAGCTGTTTTTT

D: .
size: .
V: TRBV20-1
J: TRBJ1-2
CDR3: CSAREGEGYTF
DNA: TGCAGTGCTAGAGAAGGCGAGGGCTACACCTTC

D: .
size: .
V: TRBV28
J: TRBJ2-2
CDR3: CASKKAGNTGELFF
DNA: TGTGCCAGTAAAAAAGCGGGGAACACCGGGGAGCTGTTTTTT

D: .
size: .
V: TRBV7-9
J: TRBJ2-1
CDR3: CASSLRGIEQFF
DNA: TGTGCCAGCAGCTTACGTGGGATTGAACAGTTCTTC

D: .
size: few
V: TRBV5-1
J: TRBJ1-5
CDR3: CASSLESGVGQPQHF
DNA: TGCGCCAGCAGCTTGGAATCGGGGGTAGGTCAGCCCCAGCATTTT